The sequence of this TCR beta chain was determined in a study of blood T cells in healthy people across ages. A J-beta primer mix and a sample-barcoded 5' primer were used in a second PCR of roughly 7 to 12 cycles. TCRdb re-analysed the 5' RACE reads in MiXCR, keeping a single row per CDR3 protein. The profile shows about 1 million distinct CDR3 sequences, 20% to 25% of them singletons. Study-wide points: Shifts in expanded clonotypes may have been confounded by donor CMV status, which was unknown. The long-lived group displayed more naive CD4+ cells, plus higher diversity, than the aged donors did. Underestimates were what the diversity estimates from one million T cells were considered to be. Age showed a roughly linear inverse relationship with TCR beta diversity per million T cells.

Only a few counts were recorded for this clonotype. Its antigen is undetermined. Trimming stripped 0 bases from V and 6 bases from J, with 9 bases between. The germline gives CDR1 MGHRA, CDR2 YSYEKL. The CDR3 loop spans 14 amino acids. These records were also assigned to another study, of T cells of mothers and their children.

The specimen sequenced was blood. This chain joins TRBV4-1 and TRBJ2-1, with D possibly TRBD2 on 5 matching bases. The source of this sequence is a girl under 10 years old in good health. This CDR3 reads CASSQDLSGNEQFF. In DNA form, the CDR3 reads TGCGCCAGCAGCCAAGATCTGAGCGGCAATGAGCAGTTCTTC.